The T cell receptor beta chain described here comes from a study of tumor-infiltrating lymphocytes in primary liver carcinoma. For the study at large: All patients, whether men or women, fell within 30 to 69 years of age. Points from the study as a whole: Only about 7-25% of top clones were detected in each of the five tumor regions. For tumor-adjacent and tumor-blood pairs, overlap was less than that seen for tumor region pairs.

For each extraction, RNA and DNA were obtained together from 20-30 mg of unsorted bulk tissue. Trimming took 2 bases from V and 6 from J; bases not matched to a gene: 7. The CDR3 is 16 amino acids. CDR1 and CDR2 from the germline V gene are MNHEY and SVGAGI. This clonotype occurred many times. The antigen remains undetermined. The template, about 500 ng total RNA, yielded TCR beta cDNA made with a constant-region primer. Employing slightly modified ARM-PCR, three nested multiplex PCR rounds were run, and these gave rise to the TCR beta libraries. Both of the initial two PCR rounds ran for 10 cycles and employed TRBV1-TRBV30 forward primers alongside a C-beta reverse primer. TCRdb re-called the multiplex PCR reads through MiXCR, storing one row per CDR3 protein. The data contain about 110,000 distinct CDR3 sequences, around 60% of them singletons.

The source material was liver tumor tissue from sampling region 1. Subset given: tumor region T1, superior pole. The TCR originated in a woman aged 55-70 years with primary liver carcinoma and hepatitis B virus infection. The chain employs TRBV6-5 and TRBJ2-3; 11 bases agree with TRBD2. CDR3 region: CASSYRGLAARDTQYF. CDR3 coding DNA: TGTGCCAGCAGTTACCGGGGACTAGCGGCCAGGGATACGCAGTATTTT.